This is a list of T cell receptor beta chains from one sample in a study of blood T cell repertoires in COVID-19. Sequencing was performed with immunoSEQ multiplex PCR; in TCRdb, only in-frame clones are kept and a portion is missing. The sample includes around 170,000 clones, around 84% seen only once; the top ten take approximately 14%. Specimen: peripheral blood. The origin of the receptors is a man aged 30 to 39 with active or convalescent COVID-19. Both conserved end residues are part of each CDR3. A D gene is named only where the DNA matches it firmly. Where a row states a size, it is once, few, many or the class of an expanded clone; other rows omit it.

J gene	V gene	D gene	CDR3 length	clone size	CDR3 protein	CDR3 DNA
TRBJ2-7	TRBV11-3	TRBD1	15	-	CASSFSDRGSYEQYF	TGTGCCAGCAGCTTTTCGGACAGGGGGTCCTACGAGCAGTACTTC
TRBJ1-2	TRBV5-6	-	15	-	CASSDGTLGLYGYTF	TGTGCCAGCAGCGACGGGACACTGGGTCTCTATGGCTACACCTTC
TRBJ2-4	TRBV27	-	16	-	CASSRLGSPGRNIQYF	TGTGCCAGCAGTCGCCTAGGGAGCCCCGGTCGGAACATTCAGTACTTC
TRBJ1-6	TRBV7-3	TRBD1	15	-	CASSSDRQGRSPLHF	TGTGCCAGCAGCTCGGATCGACAGGGGAGATCACCCCTCCACTTT
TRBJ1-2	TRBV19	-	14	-	CASSISAGPYGYTF	TGTGCCAGTAGTATTTCGGCGGGCCCCTATGGCTACACCTTC
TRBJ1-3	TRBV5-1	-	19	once	CASSLVSVSARDSGNTIYF	TGCGCCAGCAGCTTGGTTAGTGTATCGGCTCGGGACTCTGGAAACACCATATATTTT
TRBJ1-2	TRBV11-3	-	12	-	CASSLDSGGYTF	TGTGCCAGCAGCTTAGATTCGGGGGGCTACACCTTC
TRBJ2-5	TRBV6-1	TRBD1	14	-	CASSEPSGGETQYF	TGTGCCAGCAGTGAACCCTCAGGGGGAGAGACCCAGTACTTC
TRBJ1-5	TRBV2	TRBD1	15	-	CASSEGQGVNRAQHF	TGTGCCAGCAGTGAGGGTCAGGGGGTAAATCGGGCCCAGCATTTT
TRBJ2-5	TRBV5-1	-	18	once	CASSRGVGQASSQETQYF	TGCGCCAGCTCCCGCGGGGTGGGTCAAGCGTCGAGCCAAGAGACCCAGTACTTC
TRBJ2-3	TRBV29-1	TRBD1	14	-	CSVDKGGHADTQYF	TGCAGCGTTGATAAAGGGGGCCACGCAGATACGCAGTATTTT
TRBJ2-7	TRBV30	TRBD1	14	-	CAWRDRSEAYEQYF	TGTGCCTGGAGGGACAGGTCTGAGGCCTACGAGCAGTACTTC